A single sample gave rise to the 2 T cell receptor beta chains below, sequenced in a study of blood T cell repertoires in COVID-19. Sequenced by immunoSEQ multiplex PCR; TCRdb stores in-frame clones only, minus some. The table has approximately 110,000 clones, roughly 82% seen once. Sequencing used peripheral blood. The receptor source for this set is a woman at least 80 years old with active or convalescent COVID-19.

The V call is TRBV18, the J call TRBJ2-1; 13 bases align to TRBD2. In germline, CDR1 is KGHSH, CDR2 LQKENI. The V segment lost 1 base and the J segment 7 bases; nucleotides outside the gene matches: 4. This CDR3 is 16 amino acids long. DNA of the CDR3: TGTGCCAGCTCACCACTAGGACTAGCGGGAGCTAATGAGCAGTTCTTC. Protein sequence: CASSPLGLAGANEQFF.

The chain employs TRBV6-5 and TRBJ2-7; a weak D match, TRBD1 (6 bases). Germline CDR1 and CDR2: MNHEY and SVGAGI. The CDR3 has 16 residues. The V gene lost 3 bases and the J gene lost 0 bases, with 15 bases spanning the gap. The CDR3: CASSYSRAGVSYEQYF. The CDR3 nucleotides read TGTGCCAGCAGTTATTCTCGGGCAGGGGTCTCCTACGAGCAGTACTTC.